What follows is one TCR beta chain and its context. Its antigen is undetermined. It was across several immunoSEQ plates that each subset's genomic DNA was evenly split. Libraries were prepared by immunoSEQ multiplex PCR; TCRdb keeps only in-frame clonotypes and omits some of them. The repertoire holds 1.4 million or so clones, with 97% to 99% as singletons. This sample was taken from a study of shared clonotypes between healthy human individuals. CDR3 length: 10 residues. Germline V lookup: CDR1 SGHKS, CDR2 YYEKEE (reference sequence). V gave up 4 bases and J gave up 6 bases, with 3 bases separating them. Study-wide points: The low donor count limited represented genetic and exposure-history diversity.

Partitioning of CD4+ cells yielded a CD45RA+ naive subset and a CD45RA-negative memory subset. Sequencing input: naive CD4+ T cells sorted from blood. Regarding subset: CD45RA+ positively selected. The V gene is TRBV5-5, the J gene TRBJ2-3, with no clear D. The TCR comes from a man aged 25 to 40 in good health. The CDR3 spells CASSLDTQYF. The CDR3 DNA is TGTGCCAGCAGCCTGGATACGCAGTATTTT.